This T cell receptor beta chain was recorded in a study of T cell responses to AZD1222 COVID-19 vaccine. CDR1 LNHDA and CDR2 SQIVND come from the germline V gene (reference sequence). Trimming shortened V by 7 bases and J by 3 bases, and 15 bases separated the two germline ends. The CDR3 covers 15 residues. This table comes from immunoSEQ multiplex PCR, and its TCRdb copy is limited to in-frame clones, with some not included. The sample lists some 150,000 clones; 75% to 95% were seen once. For this clone: Its antigen is not known.

General study results and limits: Most donors were white British and more were female, and clonal diversity was possibly underestimated. Distributed over spike, vaccine-associated CD4 TCRs predominated at 160-218 and 743-854. Samples come after the peak T cell response, not at day 14.

The sequence derives from an adult in good health. Sample: peripheral blood, taken on day 0 of MenACWY control vaccination. The chain carries TRBV19 and TRBJ2-2; a weak D match, TRBD1 (6 bases). CDR3: CASNSPDRYTGELFF. The DNA of the CDR3 is TGTGCCAGTAATAGTCCGGACAGATACACCGGGGAGCTGTTTTTT.